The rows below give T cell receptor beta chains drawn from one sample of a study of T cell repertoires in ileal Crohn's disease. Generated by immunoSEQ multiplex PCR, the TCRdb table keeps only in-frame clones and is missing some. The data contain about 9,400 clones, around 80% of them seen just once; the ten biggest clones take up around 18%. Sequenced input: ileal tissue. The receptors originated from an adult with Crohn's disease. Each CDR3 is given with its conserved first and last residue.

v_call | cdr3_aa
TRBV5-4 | CASSLVGGASYEQYF
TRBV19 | CASSDGRVNTEAFF
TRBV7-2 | CASSFTQTYEQYF
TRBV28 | CASSLNRALSVEQYF
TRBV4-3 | CASSQARGNYGYTF
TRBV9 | CASSPREAGGIDEQFF
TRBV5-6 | CASSLRRKNIQYF
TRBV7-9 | CASSLDGGIETQYF
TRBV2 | CASNGLAGVGETQYF
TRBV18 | CASSPPRTEADTQYF
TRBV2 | CASRGLAGRTDTQYF
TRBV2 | CASSRTDPRYFF
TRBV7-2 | CASSLQGAGGYTF
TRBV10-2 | CASSSLGGASEAFF
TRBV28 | CASSLPFSSLNTGELFF
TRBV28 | CASRQGGDSNQPQHF
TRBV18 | CASSLRRDRVQETQYF
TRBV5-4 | CASSLDPGTGLYEQYF
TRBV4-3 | CASSQVTGASTDTQYF
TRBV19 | CASSTLRDREGRTGELFF
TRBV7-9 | CASSLVAAGPQHF
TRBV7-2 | CASSLARYNEQFF
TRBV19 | CASSIRTGSAETQYF
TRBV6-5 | CASSLIAGGSYEQYF
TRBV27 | CASSSYSSSYNEQFF
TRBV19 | CASSIEQRSTDTQYF
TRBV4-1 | CASSLAGSTLYEQYF
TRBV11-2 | CASRRPGQGNYEQYF
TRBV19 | CASSQQQETQYF
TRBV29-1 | CSVAKGPGQGGSEAFF